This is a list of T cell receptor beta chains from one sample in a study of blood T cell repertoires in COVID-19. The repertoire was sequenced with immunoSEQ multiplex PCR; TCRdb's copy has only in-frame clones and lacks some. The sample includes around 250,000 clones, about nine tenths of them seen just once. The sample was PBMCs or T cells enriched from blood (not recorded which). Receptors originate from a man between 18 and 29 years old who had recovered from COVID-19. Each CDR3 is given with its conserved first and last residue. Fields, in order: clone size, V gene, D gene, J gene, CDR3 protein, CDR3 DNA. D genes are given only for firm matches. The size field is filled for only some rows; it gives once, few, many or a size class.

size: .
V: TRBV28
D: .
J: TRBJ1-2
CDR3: CATLTEQGAGYTF
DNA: TGTGCCACCCTCACTGAACAGGGCGCTGGCTACACCTTC

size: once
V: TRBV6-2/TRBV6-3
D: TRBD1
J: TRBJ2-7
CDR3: CASSTRGQNSYEQYF
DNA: TGTGCCAGCAGTACCAGGGGACAGAACTCCTACGAGCAGTACTTC

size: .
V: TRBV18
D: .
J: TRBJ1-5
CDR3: CASSPNQGGDNQPQHF
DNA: TGTGCCAGCTCACCAAACCAGGGAGGGGACAATCAGCCCCAGCATTTT

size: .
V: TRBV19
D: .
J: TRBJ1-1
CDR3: CASSIALYTEAFF
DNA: TGTGCCAGTAGTATAGCACTGTACACTGAAGCTTTCTTT

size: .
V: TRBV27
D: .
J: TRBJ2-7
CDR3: CASRPTGSYEQYF
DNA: TGTGCCAGCAGGCCGACAGGATCCTACGAGCAGTACTTC

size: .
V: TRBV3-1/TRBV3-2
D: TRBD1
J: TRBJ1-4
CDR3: CASSRRQGGEKLFF
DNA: TGTGCCAGCAGCCGACGACAGGGCGGGGAAAAACTGTTTTTT

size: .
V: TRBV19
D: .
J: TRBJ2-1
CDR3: CASISGGGAGAEQFF
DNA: TGTGCCAGTATCTCCGGTGGGGGCGCGGGCGCTGAGCAGTTCTTC

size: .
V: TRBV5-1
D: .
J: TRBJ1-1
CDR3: CASSAGPGGNTEAFF
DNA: TGCGCCAGCAGCGCGGGACCCGGGGGGAACACTGAAGCTTTCTTT

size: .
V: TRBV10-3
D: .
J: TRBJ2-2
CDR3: CAISESTPADTGELFF
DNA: TGTGCCATCAGTGAGTCAACACCGGCGGACACCGGGGAGCTGTTTTTT

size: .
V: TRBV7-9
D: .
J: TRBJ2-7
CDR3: CASSLAQGLSYEQYF
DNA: TGTGCCAGCAGCTTGGCCCAGGGCCTTTCCTACGAGCAGTACTTC

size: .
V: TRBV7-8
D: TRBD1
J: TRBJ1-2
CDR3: CASSLADRGRDGYTF
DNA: TGTGCCAGCAGCTTAGCGGACAGGGGGCGGGATGGCTACACCTTC

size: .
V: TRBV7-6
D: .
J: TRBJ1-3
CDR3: CATSDRSKRGNTIYF
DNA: TGTGCCACCTCCGACAGGTCTAAGAGAGGAAACACCATATATTTT